What follows is one T cell receptor beta chain and its context. V lost 1 base, J lost 7 bases, and 10 bases lay in between. This CDR3 region has 14 residues. The germline gives CDR1 LGHDT, CDR2 YNNKEL (reference sequence). The data belong to a study of identical twins. From the 5' RACE reads, TCRdb called clonotypes with MiXCR, one entry per CDR3 protein. The table records roughly 1,500,000 distinct CDR3 sequences, about 32% of them present only once. Sequenced material: cord blood. The clonotype was recovered from a newborn girl in good health. V usage is TRBV3-1 and J usage is TRBJ1-4; tentative D call: TRBD1 (5 bases). CDR3 sequence: CASSQVMGGEKLFF. CDR3 nucleotides: TGTGCCAGCAGCCAAGTGATGGGGGGTGAAAAACTGTTTTTT.